The next 13 T cell receptor beta chains were all read from a single sample in a study of T cells after yellow fever vaccination. MiXCR was run by TCRdb on the 5' RACE reads, yielding one entry per CDR3 protein. The sample lists some 560,000 distinct CDR3 sequences, around 17% occurring once. The sequencing here drew on PBMCs, taken roughly 5 days after the first yellow fever vaccination. The receptors were gathered from a man younger than 30 who received the YFV17D yellow fever vaccine.

This rearrangement joins TRBV4-2 to TRBJ2-3; perhaps D is TRBD1 or TRBD2 (5 bases each). Per the germline V gene, CDR1 is LGHNA and CDR2 is YNFKEQ. Trimming cost V 2 bases and J 3 bases, with 15 bases left between them. The CDR3 has 16 amino acids. The CDR3 spells CASSQKFGGVTDTQYF. The CDR3 nucleotides read TGTGCCAGCAGCCAAAAGTTTGGGGGAGTGACAGATACGCAGTATTTT.

This chain joins TRBV5-1 and TRBJ2-7, with 7 bases that match TRBD1. Unmatched junction bases numbered 9, after V lost 3 bases and J lost 0 bases. From germline, CDR1 is SGHRS and CDR2 YFSETQ. The CDR3 has 16 amino acids. The CDR3 DNA reads as TGCGCCAGCAGCTCCTCGGGACAGTCTTACTCCTACGAGCAGTACTTC. It codes for CASSSSGQSYSYEQYF.

This clonotype was seen a few times. V is TRBV7-2 and J is TRBJ2-1; 9 nucleotides agree with TRBD2. The CDR3 extends over 13 amino acids. Unmatched junction bases numbered 1, after V lost 4 bases and J lost 6 bases. The germline V gene has CDR1 SGHTA and CDR2 FQGNSA. The CDR3 bases are TGTGCCAGCAGCTGGGGACTAGCCAATGAGCAGTTCTTC. Its translation is CASSWGLANEQFF.

The chain employs TRBV7-9 and TRBJ2-2; D is unresolved. CDR1 and CDR2 from the germline V gene are SEHNR and FQNEAQ (reference sequence). The V end lost 1 base, the J end lost 7 bases, and 7 bases lay between the germline ends. The CDR3 spans 13 residues. In nucleotides, the CDR3 is TGTGCCAGCAGCTTAGTAGTCAGCGGGGAGCTGTTTTTT. Amino acid sequence: CASSLVVSGELFF.

V is TRBV6-1 and J is TRBJ2-7; perhaps D is TRBD1 or TRBD2 (5 bases each). This CDR3 is built from 14 residues. The V gene's germline CDR1 is MNHNS and CDR2 SASEGT. Between the trimmed V and J ends, which lost 6 bases and 6 bases, there was a span of 18 bases. The CDR3 nucleotides are TGTGCCAGCAGGCCGGGACCCGGGCAAGGCGAGCAGTACTTC. Amino acid sequence: CASRPGPGQGEQYF.

This clonotype has more than one count but fewer than ten. This rearrangement joins TRBV21-1 to TRBJ2-5; the table's TRBD2 call for D was not verified on the DNA. TRBV21-1 is noted as a pseudogene. This CDR3 contains 14 residues. In DNA, the CDR3 is TGTGCCAGCAGTCACTCCGGGGGGGGAGAGACCCAGTACTTC. Translating gives CASSHSGGGETQYF.

This clonotype was observed a handful of times. The chain is built from TRBV18 and TRBJ2-7; 7 bases match TRBD2. Per germline, CDR1 KGHSH and CDR2 LQKENI. Losses at the gene ends were 3 bases for V and 0 bases for J; bases not matched to a gene: 2. The CDR3 runs 14 residues. CDR3 in DNA: TGTGCCAGCTCACCGCAGCGGGACTCCTACGAGCAGTACTTC. Translation gives CASSPQRDSYEQYF.

This clonotype appeared a few times. An end of the junction does not agree with germline; a read error may underlie this. The chain employs TRBV12-3 or TRBV12-4 and TRBJ1-5; 7 nucleotides agree with TRBD1. The CDR3 is 13 amino acids. The CDR3 coding sequence is TGTGCCAGCGGTTTCAGGGGGGAACAGCCCCAGCATTTT. It codes for CASGFRGEQPQHF.

This clonotype was detected a few times. The chain couples TRBV7-8 to TRBJ1-2; no definite D call. Between the trimmed V and J ends, which lost 4 bases and 4 bases, there was a span of 4 bases. The CDR3 is 11 amino acids. Germline V CDR1 and CDR2: SGHVS, FQNEAQ. The CDR3 loop reads CASSSSYGYTF. The DNA of the CDR3 is TGTGCCAGCAGCTCCAGCTATGGCTACACCTTC.

This clonotype was counted a few times. The J gene is TRBJ2-5, the V gene TRBV19, with TRBD1 matching 9 bases. This CDR3 is built from 14 residues. Per germline, CDR1 LNHDA and CDR2 SQIVND (reference sequence). V dropped 6 bases and J dropped 4; count of bases not matched to a gene: 6. CDR3 amino acids: CASSPADRGETQYF. For the CDR3, the DNA is TGTGCCAGTAGCCCCGCGGACAGGGGAGAGACCCAGTACTTC.

The gene calls are TRBV4-1 and TRBJ1-4, with a tentative D call TRBD1 (5 bases). Trimming took off 1 base at V and 7 bases at J, with 16 bases between the two ends. The CDR3 totals 16 residues. CDR1 and CDR2 from the germline V gene are MGHRA and YSYEKL. The CDR3 sequence is CASSQGWQGTPEKLFF. Here the CDR3 DNA reads TGCGCCAGCAGCCAAGGCTGGCAGGGAACCCCTGAAAAACTGTTTTTT.

CDR3 region: CASSVEVPTDTQYF. DNA of the CDR3: TGTGCCAGCAGCGTAGAGGTCCCCACAGATACGCAGTATTTT. The chain carries TRBV9 and TRBJ2-3; no reliable D call. This CDR3 is built from 14 residues. Germline V gene sequence: CDR1 SGDLS, CDR2 YYNGEE. The germline V and J ends were trimmed by 0 bases and 2 bases, with 7 bases remaining between them.

This sequence joins TRBV6-5 and TRBJ2-1; 8 bases match TRBD2. V gave up 8 bases and J gave up 7 bases; unmatched junction bases: 4. The CDR3 is 12 residues long. Per the germline V gene, CDR1 is MNHEY and CDR2 is SVGAGI. The CDR3 region is CASLKRGNEQFF. The CDR3 DNA is TGTGCCAGCCTCAAGCGGGGGAATGAGCAGTTCTTC.